The sequence of this T cell receptor beta chain was determined in a study of blood T cell repertoires in COVID-19. Study details: Samples came from the United States, Italy and Spain, spanning acute and convalescent COVID-19. PBMCs, B-cell-depleted T cells, or T cells provided the cDNA or gDNA that made up the material.

Method: immunoSEQ multiplex PCR; TCRdb's copy keeps in-frame clones and lacks some. The sample holds roughly 200,000 clones; over 80% are singletons and the top ten take 5.5% to 8%. Followed longitudinally, the Seattle patients had been enrolled during active infection. CDR3 length: 14 amino acids. V trimming: 0 bases; J trimming: 8 bases; junction bases outside the gene matches: 7. Germline V CDR1 and CDR2: SGHRS, YFSETQ. Sequencing input: peripheral blood. The rearrangement uses TRBV5-1 and TRBJ1-2, with TRBD1 matching over 7 bases. This TCR was sampled from a woman aged 40 to 50 with COVID-19, enrolled during active disease. For the CDR3, the DNA is TGCGCCAGCAGCTTGGACAGGGGAGCGGAGGGCTACACCTTC. Its protein product is CASSLDRGAEGYTF.